A single sample is the source of the 25 T cell receptor beta chains below, sequenced in a study of blood T cell repertoires in COVID-19. The repertoire was sequenced with immunoSEQ multiplex PCR; TCRdb's copy has only in-frame clones and lacks some. Seen here are about 190,000 clones, roughly 90% observed once, and the top ten hold approximately 6.7%. The sequenced sample consisted of peripheral blood. The receptors stem from a middle-aged man with acute or convalescent COVID-19.

The CDR3 DNA follows: TGTGCCAGCAGTTTCATTCAGGGTTCTGGCTACACCTTC. This gives the protein CASSFIQGSGYTF. The rearrangement uses TRBV27 and TRBJ1-2, with D possibly being TRBD1 (5 bases). This CDR3 is built from 13 residues. Germline lookup yields CDR1 MNHEY and CDR2 SMNVEV (reference sequence). V lost 3 bases to trimming and J lost 7 bases, with 12 bases between them.

The sample holds a few counts of this clone. The chain combines TRBV11-2 with TRBJ1-2; 10 bases line up with TRBD1. This CDR3 comprises 15 residues. V lost 5 bases, J lost 3 bases, and 6 bases stayed unmatched. Germline V gene data show CDR1 as SGHAT and CDR2 as FQNNGV. The CDR3 region is CASSMPGQGYYGYTF. The CDR3, as DNA: TGTGCCAGCAGCATGCCGGGACAGGGGTACTATGGCTACACCTTC.

The chain has TRBV3-1 (or the pseudogene TRBV3-2) and TRBJ2-7; 9 nucleotides match TRBD1. CDR1 and CDR2 from the germline V gene are LGHDT and YNNKEL (reference sequence). CDR3 length equals 15 residues. Losses at the gene ends were 1 base for V and 2 bases for J; bases not matched to a gene: 3. The CDR3 is CASSQARQGAYEQYF. The DNA for the CDR3 is TGTGCCAGCAGCCAAGCTAGACAGGGGGCCTACGAGCAGTACTTC.

The CDR3 region is CASSQGGLYPGEQFF. DNA of the CDR3: TGTGCCAGCAGCCAAGGGGGACTATACCCCGGGGAGCAGTTCTTC. The chain carries TRBV9 and TRBJ2-1; a possible D gene is TRBD2 (7 bases). This CDR3 spans 15 amino acids. The V and J ends lost 4 bases and 10 bases respectively, with 21 bases between them. Per germline, CDR1 SGDLS and CDR2 YYNGEE. Full variable domain (remainder filled in from reference TRBV9 and TRBJ2-1): DSGVTQTPKHLITATGQRVTLRCSPRSGDLSVYWYQQSLDQGLQFLIQYYNGEERAKGNILERFSAQQFPDLHSELNLSSLELGDSALYFCASSQGGLYPGEQFFGPGTRLTVL.

The gene calls are TRBV7-2 and TRBJ1-5; D not resolved. V shed 2 bases and J shed 3 bases, with 11 bases lying between them. Germline V gene data show CDR1 as SGHTA and CDR2 as FQGNSA. This CDR3 region has 15 residues. CDR3 amino acids: CASSLQGRFNQPQHF. Here the CDR3 DNA reads TGTGCCAGCAGCTTACAAGGCAGGTTCAATCAGCCCCAGCATTTT.

The V gene is TRBV5-1, the J gene TRBJ2-5; a possible D gene is TRBD2 (6 bases). The V end lost 7 bases, the J end lost 5 bases, and 18 bases lay between the germline ends. This CDR3 is built from 14 residues. The germline gives CDR1 SGHRS, CDR2 YFSETQ. The chain's CDR3 is CASGQGGVGETQYF. The CDR3 region has the DNA TGCGCCAGCGGCCAAGGAGGGGTTGGGGAGACCCAGTACTTC.

The CDR3 DNA reads as TGTGCCACCAGCAGAGCAGGGGGAGGAATGGAGACCCAGTACTTC. Its translation: CATSRAGGGMETQYF. V and J are TRBV15 and TRBJ2-5; weak D call: TRBD1 (7 bases). This CDR3 contains 15 residues. V lost 1 base, J lost 5 bases, and 14 bases lay in between. Germline V gene lookup returns CDR1 LNHNV and CDR2 YYDKDF (reference sequence).

CDR3 residues: CASSPGGAGNRYEQYF. For the CDR3, the DNA is TGTGCCAGCAGCCCCGGGGGAGCGGGGAACCGATACGAGCAGTACTTC. The rearrangement links TRBV11-2 to TRBJ2-7, with 7 bases aligning to TRBD2. The CDR3 runs to 16 residues. CDR1 is SGHAT, CDR2 FQNNGV, per germline. With 5 bases clipped from V and 4 bases from J, the junction kept 14 bases outside the gene matches.

V gene TRBV18 combines with J gene TRBJ1-2, with D unclear. The CDR3 totals 16 residues. CDR1 and CDR2 from the germline V gene are KGHSH and LQKENI. V was trimmed by 6 bases and J by 2 bases, leaving 19 bases between them. The CDR3, as DNA: TGTGCCAGCTCCTCGGAGCTATTAGTGAGGAACTATGGCTACACCTTC. This sequence encodes CASSSELLVRNYGYTF. The full variable domain, rest sourced from reference TRBV18 and TRBJ1-2, is NAGVMQNPRHLVRRRGQEARLRCSPMKGHSHVYWYRQLPEEGLKFMVYLQKENIIDESGMPKERFSAEFPKEGPSILRIQQVVRGDSAAYFCASSSELLVRNYGYTFGSGTRLTVV.

The chain carries TRBV18 and TRBJ1-2, with D tentatively TRBD1 (5 bases). Germline V gene data show CDR1 as KGHSH and CDR2 as LQKENI. The CDR3 is made up of 17 amino acids. V lost 3 bases and J 6 bases, leaving 23 bases between the germline ends. The CDR3 loop reads CASSPGGRFVFEDGYTF. The DNA of the CDR3 is TGTGCCAGCTCACCCGGGGGACGGTTCGTGTTTGAAGATGGCTACACCTTC.

The V and J genes are TRBV5-1 and TRBJ1-4; TRBD1 is a possible D gene (6 bases). Trimming stripped 4 bases from V and 7 bases from J, with 14 bases between. Germline loops: CDR1 SGHRS, CDR2 YFSETQ. The CDR3 is 14 residues long. The CDR3 nucleotides are TGCGCCAGCAGCGTCGGGACCAGGGGTGAAAAACTGTTTTTT. It yields the protein CASSVGTRGEKLFF.

The chain employs TRBV2 and TRBJ1-1, with D perhaps TRBD1 (5 bases). V was trimmed by 9 bases and J by 1 base, leaving 12 bases between them. The germline V gene has CDR1 SNHLY and CDR2 FYNNEI. CDR3 length equals 13 residues. CDR3 in amino acids: CASATDKNTEAFF. The CDR3 DNA reads TGTGCCAGTGCGACAGATAAGAACACTGAAGCTTTCTTT.

The CDR3 protein is CASSVATWGPNEQFF. CDR3 DNA: TGTGCCAGCAGCGTAGCTACTTGGGGCCCTAATGAGCAGTTCTTC. The V gene is TRBV9, the J gene TRBJ2-1; maybe TRBD1 (5 bases). Trimming took off 0 bases at V and 7 bases at J, with 14 bases between the two ends. The germline gives CDR1 SGDLS, CDR2 YYNGEE. CDR3 length equals 15 residues.

This chain joins TRBV4-3 and TRBJ2-1; D not certain. Trimming shortened V by 0 bases and J by 2 bases, and 8 bases separated the two germline ends. Germline-derived CDR1 and CDR2 are LGHNA and YSLEER. CDR3 length: 15 residues. CDR3 coding DNA: TGCGCCAGCAGCCAAGACAGGTTAACCTACAATGAGCAGTTCTTC. Amino acid sequence: CASSQDRLTYNEQFF.

The chain recombines TRBV6-5 with TRBJ1-2; D gene uncertain. V lost 2 bases and J lost 4, with 8 bases in between. Germline V gives CDR1 MNHEY, CDR2 SVGAGI. The CDR3 runs 13 residues. The CDR3 nucleotides are TGTGCCAGCAGTTACAATATCCTCTATGGCTACACCTTC. This encodes CASSYNILYGYTF.

The chain recombines TRBV11-2 with TRBJ1-5, with D unresolved. Germline CDR1 reads SGHAT; CDR2 reads FQNNGV. The CDR3 length is 14 residues. Trimming removed 2 bases from V and 0 bases from J, with 5 bases in between. The CDR3 DNA is TGTGCCAGCAGCTTAAGACATAGCAATCAGCCCCAGCATTTT. It encodes CASSLRHSNQPQHF.

The chain uses TRBV5-1 and TRBJ2-1; 9 bases agree with TRBD2. V lost 9 bases to trimming and J lost 8 bases; unmatched junction nucleotides: 15. CDR3 length: 15 amino acids. CDR1 and CDR2 (germline): SGHRS, YFSETQ. CDR3: CATKAGGREGDEQFF. The DNA for the CDR3 is TGCGCCACTAAGGCGGGGGGGCGCGAGGGAGATGAGCAGTTCTTC.

This chain connects TRBV10-3 to TRBJ2-6, with TRBD1 matching 11 bases. The V and J ends lost 9 bases and 2 bases, in that order; junction bases with no gene match: 9. The germline V gene has CDR1 ENHRY and CDR2 SYGVKD. This CDR3 has 17 residues. CDR3 in amino acids: CAMSPGTGGTGANVLTF. DNA for the CDR3: TGTGCCATGAGTCCCGGGACAGGGGGGACTGGGGCCAACGTCCTGACTTTC.

The V gene is TRBV28, the J gene TRBJ2-7; 9 bases fit TRBD1. The CDR3 sequence is 14 residues long. Per germline, CDR1 MDHEN and CDR2 SYDVKM. Trimming removed 6 bases from V and 4 bases from J; junction bases left unmatched: 7. The CDR3 protein is CASSLPGQGYEQYF. CDR3 nucleotide sequence: TGTGCCAGCAGCCTTCCGGGACAGGGTTACGAGCAGTACTTC.

The chain is built from TRBV6-5 and TRBJ1-1; D is unresolved. V was pared by 0 bases and J by 2 bases, with 7 bases between. CDR1 is MNHEY, CDR2 SVGAGI, per germline. The CDR3 runs 14 residues. CDR3 sequence reads: CASSYSGRNTEAFF. DNA for the CDR3: TGTGCCAGCAGTTACTCGGGCAGAAACACTGAAGCTTTCTTT.

This clone has a single count. V gene TRBV27 combines with J gene TRBJ1-2, with 10 bases lining up with TRBD1. The CDR3 length is 15 residues. V lost 6 bases, J lost 5 bases, and 9 bases stayed unmatched. CDR1 and CDR2 (germline): MNHEY, SMNVEV (reference sequence). The CDR3 region is CASSPDRGPHYGYTF. The CDR3 coding sequence is TGTGCCAGCAGCCCCGACAGGGGGCCCCATTATGGCTACACCTTC.

The genes are TRBV11-3 and TRBJ2-1, with a possible D match to TRBD2 (5 bases). CDR3 length: 16 residues. CDR1 SGHNT and CDR2 YENEEA come from the germline V gene. Trimming pared 1 base from V and 3 bases from J, leaving 13 bases between. As DNA, the CDR3 is TGTGCCAGCAGCTTAGTGGGGTCGGGGTTCTACAATGAGCAGTTCTTC. Its protein product is CASSLVGSGFYNEQFF. Based on the CDR3 plus reference TRBV11-3 and TRBJ2-1, the full variable domain is EAGVVQSPRYKIIEKKQPVAFWCNPISGHNTLYWYLQNLGQGPELLIRYENEEAVDDSQLPKDRFSAERLKGVDSTLKIQPAELGDSAVYLCASSLVGSGFYNEQFFGPGTRLTVL.

The chain joins TRBV6-6 to TRBJ2-7; D possibly corresponds to TRBD1 (5 bases). CDR1 is MNHNY and CDR2 is SVGAGI in the germline V gene (reference sequence). This CDR3 comprises 16 residues. V was pared by 0 bases and J by 0 bases, with 12 bases between. The CDR3 nucleotides read TGTGCCAGCAGTTACTCTCCCTTCGACAGCTCCTACGAGCAGTACTTC. Translated, it gives CASSYSPFDSSYEQYF.

The chain couples TRBV19 to TRBJ2-5; 10 positions agree with TRBD1. The J segment lost 7 bases and the V segment lost 5 bases, leaving 10 bases of the junction unmatched. The germline V gene has CDR1 LNHDA and CDR2 SQIVND (reference sequence). The CDR3 is made up of 15 amino acids. The CDR3 is CASSPTGTGEGTQYF. The CDR3 nucleotides are TGTGCCAGTAGTCCAACCGGGACAGGGGAGGGGACCCAGTACTTC. Supplemented by reference TRBV19 and TRBJ2-5, the full variable domain reads DGGITQSPKYLFRKEGQNVTLSCEQNLNHDAMYWYRQDPGQGLRLIYYSQIVNDFQKGDIAEGYSVSREKKESFPLTVTSAQKNPTAFYLCASSPTGTGEGTQYFGPGTRLLVL.

This chain joins TRBV3-1 (or the pseudogene TRBV3-2) and TRBJ2-2, with a possible D match to TRBD2 (6 bases). The germline V gene encodes CDR1 LGHDT and CDR2 YNNKEL (reference sequence). The CDR3 is 15 amino acids. V was cut by 1 base and J by 2 bases, with 8 bases left in between. The CDR3 sequence: CASSQAGVNTGELFF. CDR3 coding DNA: TGTGCCAGCAGCCAAGCGGGAGTTAACACCGGGGAGCTGTTTTTT.